The rows below give T cell receptor beta chains drawn from one sample of a study of T cell responses to AZD1222 COVID-19 vaccine. Measured with immunoSEQ multiplex PCR; TCRdb has only the in-frame clones, and not every one. The repertoire holds 150,000 or so clones, with about nine tenths as singletons. The source was peripheral blood, collected 28 days after the second AZD1222 dose. The receptor set was obtained from an adult who received the AZD1222 COVID-19 vaccine. CDR3s include the opening cysteine and the closing phenylalanine or tryptophan. A D gene is named only where the DNA matches it firmly. Clone size appears in some rows only: once, few, many, or a class for an expanded clone.

>-|TRBJ1-3|11|TRBV7-2|-
TGTGCCAGCAGACTCGGAAACACCATATATTTT
CASRLGNTIYF
>-|TRBJ2-3|15|TRBV9|-
TGTGCCAGCAGCCCTTTTCGAGCTAGCACAGATACGCAGTATTTT
CASSPFRASTDTQYF
>-|TRBJ1-2|12|TRBV12-3/TRBV12-4|-
TGTGCCAGCCTCGACGGGAACTATGGCTACACCTTC
CASLDGNYGYTF
>TRBD2|TRBJ2-2|16|TRBV27|once
TGTGCCAGCAGTTCAGGACTAGCGGGTCTCACCGGGGAGCTGTTTTTT
CASSSGLAGLTGELFF
>-|TRBJ2-1|13|TRBV11-2|-
TGTGCCAGCAGCTGGGGGGGCTCGGATGAGCAGTTCTTC
CASSWGGSDEQFF
>TRBD1|TRBJ1-1|14|TRBV11-1|-
TGTGCCAGCAGCTTTGCAGGGGGTGTACCTGAAGCTTTCTTT
CASSFAGGVPEAFF
>-|TRBJ2-2|15|TRBV27|once
TGTGCCAGCAGTTGGGACTGGCGGAACACCGGGGAGCTGTTTTTT
CASSWDWRNTGELFF
>TRBD1|TRBJ1-6|16|TRBV2|-
TGTGCCAGCAGTGAAGGGCAGGGGGCCAATAATTCACCCCTCCACTTT
CASSEGQGANNSPLHF
>-|TRBJ2-5|14|TRBV7-3|-
TGTGCCAGCAGCTTAATCCGGTACCAAGAGACCCAGTACTTC
CASSLIRYQETQYF
>-|TRBJ1-4|10|TRBV20-1|-
TGCAGTGCCCCGTTCGGAAAACTGTTTTTT
CSAPFGKLFF
>-|TRBJ1-5|18|TRBV21-1|-
TGTGCCAGCAGCAAAAGACACCAGATACCTTTTCGCAATCAGCCCCAGCATTTT
CASSKRHQIPFRNQPQHF
>-|TRBJ2-1|14|TRBV6-2/TRBV6-3|-
TGTGCCAGCAGTTATGGGGGGGGGCTAAACGAGCAGTTCTTC
CASSYGGGLNEQFF
>-|TRBJ2-6|17|TRBV5-6|-
TGTGCCAGCAGCATCCTCGCGGGTCCCTCTGGGGCCAACGTCCTGACTTTC
CASSILAGPSGANVLTF
>TRBD1|TRBJ1-2|13|TRBV19|-
TGTGCCAGTAGTACCGGGACAGTTTATGGCTACACCTTC
CASSTGTVYGYTF
>TRBD1|TRBJ2-3|14|TRBV5-1|-
TGCGCCAGCAGTACGGACAGGGTGGCAGATACGCAGTATTTT
CASSTDRVADTQYF
>-|TRBJ1-3|16|TRBV10-1|-
TGCGCCAGCAGTGGACGAGGCATCCCGCCAGGAAACACCATATATTTT
CASSGRGIPPGNTIYF
>-|TRBJ2-1|13|TRBV20-1|once
TGCAGTGCTAGTCGGGGCCCCGGCAATGAGCAGTTCTTC
CSASRGPGNEQFF
>TRBD2|TRBJ2-3|14|TRBV15|-
TGTGCCACCAGCAGAGGGACTAGTTCAGATACGCAGTATTTT
CATSRGTSSDTQYF
>-|TRBJ2-5|15|TRBV5-1|-
TGCGCCAGCAGCTTGGTTGGCTCCCGGAGGGAGACCCAGTACTTC
CASSLVGSRRETQYF
>-|TRBJ2-1|13|TRBV30|-
TGTGCCTGGAGTGTAGACGGGGACAATGAGCAGTTCTTC
CAWSVDGDNEQFF
>-|TRBJ2-7|10|TRBV5-1|few
TGCGCCAGCACCAGCTACGAGCAGTACTTC
CASTSYEQYF
>-|TRBJ2-5|13|TRBV9|-
TGTGCCAGCAGCGTAGAGGCGAGGGGGACCCAGTACTTC
CASSVEARGTQYF
>-|TRBJ1-2|16|TRBV5-1|-
TGCGCCAGCAGCTACCTTTCTCAGGGAACTAACTATGGCTACACCTTC
CASSYLSQGTNYGYTF
>TRBD2|TRBJ2-7|15|TRBV6-1|few
TGTGCCAGCAGTGACGGACTAGCGGGAGTCTACGAGCAGTACTTC
CASSDGLAGVYEQYF
>TRBD1|TRBJ2-7|13|TRBV19|-
TGTGCCAGTAGTGGGAGGACAGGGGGCGAGCAGTACTTC
CASSGRTGGEQYF
>TRBD2|TRBJ2-3|14|TRBV6-4|-
TGTGCCAGCAGTCGACTAGCTGAGACAGATACGCAGTATTTT
CASSRLAETDTQYF
>-|TRBJ1-1|11|TRBV7-2|-
TGTGCCAGCAGGGGAGGGGCCGAAGCTTTCTTT
CASRGGAEAFF
>-|TRBJ1-3|16|TRBV7-9|-
TGTGCCAGCAGCTTATTTGGGAGTAACTCTGGAAACACCATATATTTT
CASSLFGSNSGNTIYF
>-|TRBJ2-5|12|TRBV12-5|-
TGTGCTAGTGGTTTGGCCGACAATTCCCAGTACTTC
CASGLADNSQYF
>-|TRBJ1-2|13|TRBV2|-
TGTGCCAGCAGTAACAGGGTCTTAGGAGGCTACACCTTC
CASSNRVLGGYTF
>-|TRBJ1-4|14|TRBV6-6|-
TGTGCCAGCACAGGGACGGCAACTAATGAAAAACTGTTTTTT
CASTGTATNEKLFF